Following are 9 T cell receptor beta chains from one sample sequenced in a study of blood T cell dynamics during melanoma immunotherapy. The method was immunoSEQ multiplex PCR; TCRdb's version includes in-frame clones alone and lacks a portion of them. The sample holds 6,000 to 8,000 clones, around 80% seen once. Sample time point: pre-treatment baseline. Here the sequenced sample was blood, taken from a patient treated with checkpoint blockade. These receptors were taken from a human donor with melanoma.

This chain connects TRBV2 to TRBJ2-3, with TRBD2 identical over 14 bases. The J segment lost 3 bases and the V segment lost 8 bases, leaving 7 bases of the junction unmatched. Germline assignment: CDR1 SNHLY and CDR2 FYNNEI. CDR3 length equals 16 residues. The CDR3 region has the DNA TGTGCCAGCTCCGCTGGACTAGCGGGGGGAACAGATACGCAGTATTTT. Encoded protein: CASSAGLAGGTDTQYF.

Turning to this clone: Germline and junction disagree at one end, which may indicate a read error. The chain is built from TRBV5-1 and TRBJ2-7, with D tentatively TRBD2 (5 bases). The CDR3 spans 14 residues. CDR1 and CDR2 (germline): SGHRS, YFSETQ. In DNA, the CDR3 is TGCGCCAGCAGAGAAGCGGTTGGGTCCTACGAGCAGCACTTC. This sequence encodes CASREAVGSYEQHF. Variable domain in full (rest from reference TRBV5-1 and TRBJ2-7): KAGVTQTPRYLIKTRGQQVTLSCSPISGHRSVSWYQQTPGQGLQFLFEYFSETQRNKGNFPGRFSGRQFSNSRSEMNVSTLELGDSALYLCASREAVGSYEQHFGPGTRLTVT.

The chain employs TRBV11-3 and TRBJ2-7; no reliable D call. V lost 1 base and J 6 bases, leaving 10 bases between the germline ends. The germline V gene encodes CDR1 SGHNT and CDR2 YENEEA. CDR3 length: 13 residues. The CDR3 sequence is CASSLVSYGEQYF. CDR3 DNA sequence: TGTGCCAGCAGCTTAGTTTCTTACGGCGAGCAGTACTTC.

This rearrangement joins TRBV19 to TRBJ1-2; no definite D call. This CDR3 region has 15 residues. V lost 5 bases, J lost 0 bases, and 13 bases lay in between. Germline values: CDR1 LNHDA, CDR2 SQIVND (reference sequence). CDR3 region: CASSPQDGANYGYTF. For the CDR3, the DNA is TGTGCCAGTAGTCCCCAAGATGGGGCTAACTATGGCTACACCTTC.

Details on this clone: A junction end diverges from the germline sequence, so it may reflect a read error. The CDR3 reads CASSFPGPHF. Here the CDR3 DNA reads TGTGCCAGCAGCTTCCCAGGCCCACACTTC. The chain carries TRBV7-9 and TRBJ2-4, with D hard to call. CDR3 length: 10 amino acids. The germline gives CDR1 SEHNR, CDR2 FQNEAQ (reference sequence). Full variable domain (rest looked up from reference TRBV7-9 and TRBJ2-4): DTGVSQNPRHKITKRGQNVTFRCDPISEHNRLYWYRQTLGQGPEFLTYFQNEAQLEKSRLLSDRFSAERPKGSFSTLEIQRTEQGDSAMYLCASSFPGPHFGAGTRLSVL.

The rearrangement joins TRBV6-5 to TRBJ1-5, with a possible D match to TRBD1 (6 bases). The CDR3 is 15 residues long. Germline V gene data show CDR1 as MNHEY and CDR2 as SVGAGI. The ends were cut back, 6 bases at V and 1 base at J, with 13 bases in the middle. CDR3 in DNA: TGTGCCAGCAGAGACAGGAAAAGGAGCAATCAGCCCCAGCATTTT. As protein: CASRDRKRSNQPQHF.

The genes are TRBV4-2 and TRBJ2-6; D not resolved. Germline CDR1 reads LGHNA; CDR2 reads YNFKEQ. The V end lost 0 bases, the J end lost 4 bases, and 13 bases lay between the germline ends. The CDR3 is made up of 17 amino acids. DNA of the CDR3: TGTGCCAGCAGCCAAGAAGGTCCCACTTGGGGGGCCAACGTCCTGACTTTC. Translated: CASSQEGPTWGANVLTF.

The chain couples TRBV2 to TRBJ1-6; D not resolved. The germline V gene has CDR1 SNHLY and CDR2 FYNNEI. V gave up 1 base and J gave up 7 bases, with 8 bases separating them. The CDR3 is made up of 14 amino acids. The CDR3 sequence: CASSEVTTNSPLHF. The CDR3 bases are TGTGCCAGCAGTGAAGTAACGACAAATTCACCCCTCCACTTT.

The genes are TRBV6-5 and TRBJ2-2; D not resolved. CDR1 is MNHEY, CDR2 SVGAGI, per germline. V was cut by 0 bases and J by 1 base, with 9 bases left in between. The CDR3 runs to 16 residues. CDR3 residues: CASSYSIPGNTGELFF. DNA for the CDR3: TGTGCCAGCAGTTACTCTATACCAGGGAACACCGGGGAGCTGTTTTTT.